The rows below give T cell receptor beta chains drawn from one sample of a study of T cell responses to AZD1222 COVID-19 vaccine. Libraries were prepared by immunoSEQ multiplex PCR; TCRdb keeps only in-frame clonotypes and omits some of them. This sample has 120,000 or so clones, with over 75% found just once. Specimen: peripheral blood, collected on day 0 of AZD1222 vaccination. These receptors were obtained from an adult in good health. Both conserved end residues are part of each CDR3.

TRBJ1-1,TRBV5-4,CASSHAGTGGASTEAFF
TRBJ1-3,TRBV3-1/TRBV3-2,CASSETGRGGNTIYF
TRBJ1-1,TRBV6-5,CASQGVGTEAFF
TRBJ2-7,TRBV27,CASKGQGRLEQYF
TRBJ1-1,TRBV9,CASSVGTHYTEAFF
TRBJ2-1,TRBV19,CASRRQEFGNEQFF
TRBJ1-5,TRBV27,CASSLGATGLGQPQHF
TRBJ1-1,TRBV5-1,CASSLRQGGRAFF
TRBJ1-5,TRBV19,CASKEGPGNQPQHF
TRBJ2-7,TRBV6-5,CASILGLARYEQYF
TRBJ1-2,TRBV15,CATSRSEGQFYGYTF
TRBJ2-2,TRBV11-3,CASSTGLAGANTGELFF
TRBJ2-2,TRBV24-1,CATSDPRAATGELFF
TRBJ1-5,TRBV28,CASSRQAVWQPQHF
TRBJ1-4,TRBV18,CASSRGQVHSSEKLFF
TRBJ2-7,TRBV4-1,CASSHRLAGGYEQYF
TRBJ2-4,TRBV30,CAWSPGQGVAKNIQYF
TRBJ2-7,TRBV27,CASSSVDSYEQYF
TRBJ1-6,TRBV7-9,CASSTGQGNSPLHF
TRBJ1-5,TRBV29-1,CSVGDRGSNQPQHF
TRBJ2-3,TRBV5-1,CASSLSSTDTQYF
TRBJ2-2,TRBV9,CASSDRQGANTGELFF